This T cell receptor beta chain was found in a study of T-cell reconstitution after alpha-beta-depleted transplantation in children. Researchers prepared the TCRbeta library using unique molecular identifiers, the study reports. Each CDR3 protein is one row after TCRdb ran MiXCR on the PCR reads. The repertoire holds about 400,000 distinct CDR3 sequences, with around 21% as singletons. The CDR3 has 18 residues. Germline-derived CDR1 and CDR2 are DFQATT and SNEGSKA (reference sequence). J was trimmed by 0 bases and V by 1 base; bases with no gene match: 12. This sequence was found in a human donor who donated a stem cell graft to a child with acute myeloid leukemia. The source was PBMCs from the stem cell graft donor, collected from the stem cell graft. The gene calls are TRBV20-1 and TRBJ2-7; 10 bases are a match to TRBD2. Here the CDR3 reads CSARGLTSGKHSSYEQYF. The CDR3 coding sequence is TGCAGTGCTAGAGGCCTAACTAGCGGGAAACATTCCTCCTACGAGCAGTACTTC.